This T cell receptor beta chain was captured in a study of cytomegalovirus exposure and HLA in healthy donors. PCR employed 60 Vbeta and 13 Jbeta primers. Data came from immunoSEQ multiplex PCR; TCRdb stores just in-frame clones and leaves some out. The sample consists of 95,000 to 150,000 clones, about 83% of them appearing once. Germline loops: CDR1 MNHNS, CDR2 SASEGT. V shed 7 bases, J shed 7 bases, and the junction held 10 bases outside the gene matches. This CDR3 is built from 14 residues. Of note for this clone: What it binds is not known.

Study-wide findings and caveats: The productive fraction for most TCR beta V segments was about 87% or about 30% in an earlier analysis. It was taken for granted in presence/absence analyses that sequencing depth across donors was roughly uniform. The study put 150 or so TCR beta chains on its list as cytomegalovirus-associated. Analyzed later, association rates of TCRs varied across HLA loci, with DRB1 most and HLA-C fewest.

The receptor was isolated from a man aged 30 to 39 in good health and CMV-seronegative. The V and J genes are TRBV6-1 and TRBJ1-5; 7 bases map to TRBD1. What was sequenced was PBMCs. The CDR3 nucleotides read TGTGCCAGCACCTTACGACAGGGTATGCAGCCCCAGCATTTT. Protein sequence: CASTLRQGMQPQHF.